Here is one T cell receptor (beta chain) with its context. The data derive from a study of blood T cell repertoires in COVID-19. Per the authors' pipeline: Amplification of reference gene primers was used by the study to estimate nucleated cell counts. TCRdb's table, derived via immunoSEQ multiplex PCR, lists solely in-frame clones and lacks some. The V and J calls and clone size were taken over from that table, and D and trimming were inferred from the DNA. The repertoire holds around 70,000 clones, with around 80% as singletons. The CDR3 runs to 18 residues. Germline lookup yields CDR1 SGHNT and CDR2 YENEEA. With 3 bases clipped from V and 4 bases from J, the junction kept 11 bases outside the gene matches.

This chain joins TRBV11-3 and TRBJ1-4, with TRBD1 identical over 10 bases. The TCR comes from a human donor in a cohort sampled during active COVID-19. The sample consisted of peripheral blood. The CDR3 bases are TGTGCCAGCAGCTTGACAGGGGGCGCGGCCCCTTTTAATGAAAAACTGTTTTTT. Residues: CASSLTGGAAPFNEKLFF.